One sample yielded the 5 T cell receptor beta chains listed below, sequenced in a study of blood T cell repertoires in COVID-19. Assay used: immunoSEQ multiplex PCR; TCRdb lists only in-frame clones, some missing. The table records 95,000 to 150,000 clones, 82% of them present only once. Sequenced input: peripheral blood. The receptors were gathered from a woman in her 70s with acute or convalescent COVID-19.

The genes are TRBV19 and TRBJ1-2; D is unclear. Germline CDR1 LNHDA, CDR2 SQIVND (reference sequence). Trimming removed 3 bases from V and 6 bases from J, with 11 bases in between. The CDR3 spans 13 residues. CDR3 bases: TGTGCCAGTAGTATCACGAGCCGAGATGGCTACACCTTC. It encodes CASSITSRDGYTF.

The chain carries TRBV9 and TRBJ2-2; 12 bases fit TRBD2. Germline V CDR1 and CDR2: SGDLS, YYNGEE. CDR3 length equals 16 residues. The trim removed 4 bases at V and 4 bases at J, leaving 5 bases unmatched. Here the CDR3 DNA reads TGTGCCAGCAGCCCTTCGGGACTAGCGGGCACCGGGGAGCTGTTTTTT. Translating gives CASSPSGLAGTGELFF.

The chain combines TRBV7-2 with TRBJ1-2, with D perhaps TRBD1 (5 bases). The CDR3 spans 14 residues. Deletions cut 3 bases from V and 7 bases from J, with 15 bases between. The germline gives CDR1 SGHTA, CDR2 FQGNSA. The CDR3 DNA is TGTGCCAGCAGCTTCCCCGGGACTCAACGTGGCTACACCTTC. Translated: CASSFPGTQRGYTF.

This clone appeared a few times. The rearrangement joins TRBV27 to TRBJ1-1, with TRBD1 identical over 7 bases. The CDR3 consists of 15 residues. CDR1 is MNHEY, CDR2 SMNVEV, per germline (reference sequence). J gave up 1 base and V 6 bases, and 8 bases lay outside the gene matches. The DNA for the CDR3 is TGTGCCAGCAGCCGATCGACAGGGACGAACACTGAAGCTTTCTTT. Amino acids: CASSRSTGTNTEAFF.

The CDR3 DNA follows: TGTGCCAGCAGCCCTATAGGGGGCAGATCAAGGACAGATACGCAGTATTTT. Translated: CASSPIGGRSRTDTQYF. The V and J genes are TRBV7-3 and TRBJ2-3, with TRBD1 identical over 7 bases. The ends lost 5 bases at V and 3 bases at J; junction bases unmatched: 14. This CDR3 has 17 residues. CDR1 and CDR2 (germline): SGHTA, FQGTGA.